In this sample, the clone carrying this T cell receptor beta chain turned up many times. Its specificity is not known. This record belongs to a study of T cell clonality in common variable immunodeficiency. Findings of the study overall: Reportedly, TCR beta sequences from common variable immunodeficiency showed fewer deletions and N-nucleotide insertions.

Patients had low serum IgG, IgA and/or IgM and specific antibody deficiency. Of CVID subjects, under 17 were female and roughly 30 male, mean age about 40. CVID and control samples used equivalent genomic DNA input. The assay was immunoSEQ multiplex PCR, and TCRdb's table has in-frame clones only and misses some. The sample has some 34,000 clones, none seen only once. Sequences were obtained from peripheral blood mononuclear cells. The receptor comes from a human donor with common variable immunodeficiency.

The sequenced CDR3 bases are TGTGCCAGCAGCTCGGGACTAGAGAGAGAGACC. Protein product: CASSSGLERET. The whole CDR3 sequence is CASSSGLERETQYF. This chain connects TRBV7-2 to TRBJ2-5; 8 bases align to TRBD2. The read terminates 3 residues ahead of where the CDR3 ends, so the germline J gene completes it. CDR3 length: 14 residues. Germline assignment: CDR1 SGHTA and CDR2 FQGNSA. V gave up 4 bases and J gave up 4 bases; unmatched junction bases: 5.